Given below is one T cell receptor (beta chain) in context. Under the authors' procedure: Reference gene primer amplification gave estimated nucleated cell counts. The protocol was immunoSEQ multiplex PCR, while the TCRdb copy is restricted to in-frame clones and leaves out a portion. V, J and clone size are those of that table, while D and trimming were read from the DNA. The table records around 56,000 clones, roughly 80% of them present only once. The data are from a study of blood T cell repertoires in COVID-19. Background on the study: Some COVID-19 samples were acute and others convalescent; all came from the United States, Italy and Spain. PBMCs, B-cell-depleted T cells, or T cells provided the cDNA or gDNA that made up the material.

CDR1 and CDR2 (germline): SEHNR, FQNEAQ (reference sequence). V lost 6 bases, J lost 2 bases, and 9 bases stayed unmatched. The CDR3 runs 15 residues. The V and J genes are TRBV7-9 and TRBJ1-1; 7 bases line up with TRBD1. Sequenced input: peripheral blood. This receptor was taken from a woman aged 50 to 60 with active or convalescent COVID-19. This CDR3 reads CASRSKTGLNTEAFF. In nucleotides, the CDR3 is TGTGCCAGCAGATCGAAGACAGGGCTAAACACTGAAGCTTTCTTT. The entire variable domain, with the rest obtained from reference TRBV7-9 and TRBJ1-1, is as follows: DTGVSQNPRHKITKRGQNVTFRCDPISEHNRLYWYRQTLGQGPEFLTYFQNEAQLEKSRLLSDRFSAERPKGSFSTLEIQRTEQGDSAMYLCASRSKTGLNTEAFFGQGTRLTVV.